Detailed here is one T cell receptor beta chain. With a much larger clone just one base away, this may be a read error. This CDR3 comprises 15 residues. CDR1 and CDR2 from the germline V gene are MNHEY and SMNVEV (reference sequence). V lost 0 bases and J lost 7, with 16 bases in between. This entry is derived from a study of Graves' ophthalmopathy and Graves' hyperthyroidism. Study-wide background: Sampling took place at initial diagnosis, with peripheral blood obtained before any treatment.

CDR3 regions of TCR beta were amplified from RNA transcripts. First-round RT-PCR relied on HTBI primers, and a second-round multiplex PCR came next. TCRdb independently ran MiXCR on the multiplex PCR reads; one entry per CDR3 protein. This sample has 40,000 to 45,000 distinct CDR3 sequences, with more than 45% found just once. This receptor was taken from an adult man with Graves' ophthalmopathy. The chain uses TRBV27 and TRBJ2-7; D possibly corresponds to TRBD1 (6 bases). The sample taken for sequencing was peripheral blood. The CDR3 DNA reads TGTGCCAGCAGTTTATCGTTGACAGGCCTTCGAGAGCAGTACTTC. It codes for CASSLSLTGLREQYF.